This T cell receptor beta chain stems from a study of cytomegalovirus exposure and HLA in healthy donors. Findings and caveats of the study: Analysis was performed later, and it showed HLA-associated TCR beta chains to be more clonally expanded than equally common others.

With 6 bases removed from V and 5 bases from J, the gap between germline ends came to 16 bases. From germline, CDR1 is MNHEY and CDR2 SVGAGI. This CDR3 contains 14 residues. Both 60 Vbeta primers and 13 Jbeta primers went into the PCR. The data were produced by immunoSEQ multiplex PCR, yet TCRdb's version contains in-frame clones alone and is incomplete. This sample carries some 88,000 clones, 63% of them seen once, and the ten largest clones take roughly 6%. On this clone: The antigen remains undetermined.

This sequence originates from a woman aged 25 to 39 in good health and CMV-seronegative. Sequenced material: PBMCs. The chain combines TRBV6-5 with TRBJ1-2; D may be TRBD1 (5 bases). The CDR3 sequence is CASRRQGSRYGYTF. CDR3 sequence (DNA): TGTGCCAGCAGGCGGCAGGGCAGCCGATATGGCTACACCTTC.